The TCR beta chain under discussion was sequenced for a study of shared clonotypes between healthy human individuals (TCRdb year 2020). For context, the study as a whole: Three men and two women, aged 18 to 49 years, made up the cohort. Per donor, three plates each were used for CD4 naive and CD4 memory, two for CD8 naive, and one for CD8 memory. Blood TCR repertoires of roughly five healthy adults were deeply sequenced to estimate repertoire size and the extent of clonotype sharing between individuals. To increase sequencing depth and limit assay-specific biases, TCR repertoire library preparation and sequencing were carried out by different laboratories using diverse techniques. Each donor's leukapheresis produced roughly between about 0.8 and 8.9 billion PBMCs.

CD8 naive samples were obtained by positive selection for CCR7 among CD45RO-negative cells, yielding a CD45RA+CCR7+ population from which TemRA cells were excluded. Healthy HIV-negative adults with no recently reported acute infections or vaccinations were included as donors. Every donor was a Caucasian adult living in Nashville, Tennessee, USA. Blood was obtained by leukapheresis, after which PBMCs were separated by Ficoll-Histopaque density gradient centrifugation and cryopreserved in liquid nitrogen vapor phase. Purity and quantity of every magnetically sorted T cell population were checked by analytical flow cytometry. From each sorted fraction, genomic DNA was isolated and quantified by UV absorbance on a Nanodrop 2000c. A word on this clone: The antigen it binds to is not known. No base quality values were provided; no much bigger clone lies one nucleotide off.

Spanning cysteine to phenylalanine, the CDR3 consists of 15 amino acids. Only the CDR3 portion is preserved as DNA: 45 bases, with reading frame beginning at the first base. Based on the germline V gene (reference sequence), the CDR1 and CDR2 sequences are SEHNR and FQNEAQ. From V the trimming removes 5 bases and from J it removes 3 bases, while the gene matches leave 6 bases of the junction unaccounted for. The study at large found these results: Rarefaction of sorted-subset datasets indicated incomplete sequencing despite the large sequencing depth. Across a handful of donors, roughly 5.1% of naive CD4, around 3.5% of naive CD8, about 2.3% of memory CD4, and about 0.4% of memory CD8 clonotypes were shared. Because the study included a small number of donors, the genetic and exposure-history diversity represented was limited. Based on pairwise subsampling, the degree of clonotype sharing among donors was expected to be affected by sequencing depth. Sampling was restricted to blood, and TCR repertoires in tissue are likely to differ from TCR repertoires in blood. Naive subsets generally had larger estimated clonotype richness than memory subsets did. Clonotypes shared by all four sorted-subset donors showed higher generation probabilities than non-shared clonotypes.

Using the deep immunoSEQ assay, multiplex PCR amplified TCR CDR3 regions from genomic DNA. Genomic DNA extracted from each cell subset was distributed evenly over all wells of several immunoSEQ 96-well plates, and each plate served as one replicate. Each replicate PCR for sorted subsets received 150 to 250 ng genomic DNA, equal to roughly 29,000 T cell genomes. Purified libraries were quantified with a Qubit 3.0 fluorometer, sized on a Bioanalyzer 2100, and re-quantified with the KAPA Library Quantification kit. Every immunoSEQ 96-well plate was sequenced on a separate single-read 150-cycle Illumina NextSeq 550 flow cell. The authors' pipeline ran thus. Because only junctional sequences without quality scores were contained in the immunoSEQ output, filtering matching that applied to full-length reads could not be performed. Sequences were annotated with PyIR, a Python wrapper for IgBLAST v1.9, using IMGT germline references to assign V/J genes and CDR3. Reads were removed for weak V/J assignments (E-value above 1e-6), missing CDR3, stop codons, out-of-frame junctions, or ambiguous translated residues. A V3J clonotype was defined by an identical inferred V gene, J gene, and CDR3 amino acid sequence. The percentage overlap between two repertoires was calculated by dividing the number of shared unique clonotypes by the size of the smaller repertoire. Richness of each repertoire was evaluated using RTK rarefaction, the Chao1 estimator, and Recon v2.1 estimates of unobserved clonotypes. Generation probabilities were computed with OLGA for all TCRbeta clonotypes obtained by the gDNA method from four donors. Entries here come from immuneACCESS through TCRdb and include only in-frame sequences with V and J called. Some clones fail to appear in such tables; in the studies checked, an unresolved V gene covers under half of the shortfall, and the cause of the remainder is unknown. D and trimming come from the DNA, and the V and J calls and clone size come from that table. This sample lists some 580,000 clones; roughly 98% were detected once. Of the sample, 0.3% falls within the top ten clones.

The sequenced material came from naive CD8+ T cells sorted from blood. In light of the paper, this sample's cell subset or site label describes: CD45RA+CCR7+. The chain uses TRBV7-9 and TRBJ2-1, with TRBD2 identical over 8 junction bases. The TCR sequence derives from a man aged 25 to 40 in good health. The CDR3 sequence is CASSQSGSIYNEQFF. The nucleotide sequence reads TGTGCCAGCAGCCAGAGCGGGAGTATCTACAATGAGCAGTTCTTC.